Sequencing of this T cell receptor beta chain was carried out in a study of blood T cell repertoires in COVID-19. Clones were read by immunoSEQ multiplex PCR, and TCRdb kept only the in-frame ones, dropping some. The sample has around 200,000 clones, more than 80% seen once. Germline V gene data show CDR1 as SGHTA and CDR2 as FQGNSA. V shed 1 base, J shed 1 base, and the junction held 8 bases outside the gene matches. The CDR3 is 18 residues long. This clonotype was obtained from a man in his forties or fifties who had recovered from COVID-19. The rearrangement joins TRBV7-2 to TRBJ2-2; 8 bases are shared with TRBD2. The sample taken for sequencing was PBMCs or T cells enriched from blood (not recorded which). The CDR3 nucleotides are TGTGCCAGCAGCTTAGGGCTCCAGGGACTAGGGAACACCGGGGAGCTGTTTTTT. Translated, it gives CASSLGLQGLGNTGELFF.